This is a list of T cell receptor beta chains from one sample in a study of T cell repertoires in aging, cancer and after chemotherapy. TCRdb analysed the multiplex PCR reads with MiXCR anew, one entry per CDR3 protein. The sample shows about 5,100 distinct CDR3 sequences, 25% to 30% of them seen only once. Sample: blood. Receptors were obtained from a human donor in good health. CDR3s include the opening cysteine and the closing phenylalanine or tryptophan. A D gene is named only where the DNA matches it firmly. Not all rows give a size; the values are once, few, many and, for expanded clones, a class.

size	J	V	D	CDR3	DNA
medium-sized	TRBJ2-7	TRBV12-3/TRBV12-4	TRBD2	CASSLSGGTYEQYF	TGTGCCAGCAGTTTAAGCGGGGGGACCTACGAGCAGTACTTC
.	TRBJ1-1	TRBV24-1	.	CATRQKGWTEAFF	TGTGCCACTAGACAAAAGGGGTGGACTGAAGCTTTCTTT
few	TRBJ1-5	TRBV27	.	CASSSLFGGTEQPQHF	TGTGCCAGCAGTTCCCTTTTTGGGGGTACGGAACAGCCCCAGCATTTT
.	TRBJ2-2	TRBV5-6	TRBD2	CASSRTSGRSTGELFF	TGTGCCAGCAGCCGGACTAGCGGGAGATCAACCGGGGAGCTGTTTTTT
.	TRBJ2-2	TRBV7-2	TRBD1	CASSLVSGTGAGTGELFF	TGTGCCAGCAGCTTAGTCTCGGGGACAGGGGCGGGCACCGGGGAGCTGTTTTTT
.	TRBJ1-2	TRBV5-4	.	CASSDGGPVNYGYTF	TGTGCCAGCAGCGACGGGGGGCCGGTTAACTATGGCTACACCTTC
medium-sized	TRBJ2-5	TRBV6-1	.	CASTLDVGSQETQYF	TGTGCCAGCACCCTAGATGTAGGGAGCCAAGAGACCCAGTACTTC
.	TRBJ2-5	TRBV30	TRBD1	CAWNSGQGASETQYF	TGTGCCTGGAACTCTGGACAGGGGGCATCCGAGACCCAGTACTTC
.	TRBJ2-1	TRBV7-9	.	CASSRLEGNEQFF	TGTGCCAGCAGCAGACTAGAGGGCAATGAGCAGTTCTTC
medium-sized	TRBJ1-2	TRBV19	TRBD1	CASSMVLGQSYGYTF	TGTGCCAGTAGTATGGTCTTGGGACAGAGCTATGGCTACACCTTC
.	TRBJ1-2	TRBV18	.	CASSPDSNYGYTF	TGTGCCAGCTCACCTGACAGCAACTATGGCTACACCTTC
.	TRBJ1-1	TRBV20-1	.	CSAKKTNTEAFF	TGCAGTGCTAAGAAGACAAACACTGAAGCTTTCTTT
.	TRBJ1-5	TRBV20-1	TRBD1	CSAATGRAQPQHF	TGCAGTGCCGCGACAGGGAGAGCTCAGCCCCAGCATTTT
.	TRBJ2-1	TRBV24-1	.	CATSDWGKGSYNEQFF	TGTGCCACCAGTGATTGGGGAAAGGGGAGTTACAATGAGCAGTTCTTC
.	TRBJ1-4	TRBV5-6	.	CASSLVGEKMFF	TGTGCCAGCAGCTTGGTCGGGGAAAAAATGTTTTTT
medium-sized	TRBJ2-3	TRBV27	.	CASTNPLANTQYF	TGTGCCAGCACAAATCCCCTAGCGAATACGCAGTATTTT
medium-sized	TRBJ2-5	TRBV6-2/TRBV6-3	.	CASTLTKGQGYQETQYF	TGTGCCAGCACCCTCACGAAGGGTCAGGGGTACCAAGAGACCCAGTACTTC
medium-sized	TRBJ1-2	TRBV6-5	TRBD1	CASRPLHRGYGYTF	TGTGCCAGCAGACCTCTCCACAGGGGCTATGGCTACACCTTC
.	TRBJ2-3	TRBV4-1	TRBD2	CASSQAIAGGSTDTQYF	TGCGCCAGCAGCCAGGCTATAGCGGGGGGGAGCACAGATACGCAGTATTTT
.	TRBJ2-3	TRBV6-2/TRBV6-3	TRBD2	CASRTSGGRTDTQYF	TGTGCCAGCAGGACTAGCGGGGGCCGCACAGATACGCAGTATTTT
few	TRBJ1-2	TRBV29-1	.	CSVEGDRANYGYTF	TGCAGCGTTGAGGGGGACCGAGCTAACTATGGCTACACCTTC
.	TRBJ1-6	TRBV6-1	TRBD1	CASSGNDRGPQPLHF	TGTGCCAGCAGCGGTAACGACAGGGGCCCGCAACCCCTCCACTTT
medium-sized	TRBJ1-2	TRBV6-2/TRBV6-3	.	CASSPGVTIYGYTF	TGTGCCAGCAGTCCGGGCGTCACAATCTATGGCTACACCTTC
.	TRBJ2-3	TRBV12-3/TRBV12-4	.	CATSQARDTDTQYF	TGTGCCACCTCGCAAGCGCGAGACACAGATACGCAGTATTTT
medium-sized	TRBJ1-1	TRBV19	.	CASSMRTLLEAFF	TGTGCCAGTAGTATGCGGACCCTTCTTGAAGCTTTCTTT
once	TRBJ1-1	TRBV28	TRBD1	CASSGRTGTEAFF	TGTGCCAGCAGTGGGAGGACAGGGACTGAAGCTTTCTTT
few	TRBJ1-5	TRBV6-1	TRBD1	CASSGTGGNQPQHF	TGTGCCAGCAGTGGGACAGGGGGCAATCAGCCCCAGCATTTT
few	TRBJ2-2	TRBV4-3	.	CASSQLVLVGSGELFF	TGCGCCAGCAGCCAACTCGTTCTAGTAGGATCCGGGGAGCTGTTTTTT
medium-sized	TRBJ1-4	TRBV12-3/TRBV12-4	.	CASTQGRVPWEKLFF	TGTGCCAGCACCCAGGGGAGGGTTCCTTGGGAAAAACTGTTTTTT
few	TRBJ2-3	TRBV20-1	TRBD2	CSASGGAGDTQYF	TGCAGTGCTAGCGGGGGGGCCGGAGATACGCAGTATTTT
medium-sized	TRBJ1-5	TRBV6-5	.	CASTPSQTSNQPQHF	TGTGCCAGCACCCCGAGCCAGACCTCCAATCAGCCCCAGCATTTT
.	TRBJ2-1	TRBV11-2	TRBD2	CASSLDRLASYNEQFF	TGTGCCAGCAGCTTAGATAGACTAGCGTCCTACAATGAGCAGTTCTTC
medium-sized	TRBJ2-5	TRBV6-5	TRBD1	CASSWDRDQETQYF	TGTGCCAGCAGTTGGGACAGAGACCAAGAGACCCAGTACTTC
medium-sized	TRBJ1-1	TRBV19	.	CATRDLNTEAFF	TGTGCCACCCGTGATTTGAACACTGAAGCTTTCTTT
medium-sized	TRBJ1-2	TRBV18	.	CASSPRQDANYGYTF	TGTGCCAGCTCACCAAGGCAGGATGCTAACTATGGCTACACCTTC
medium-sized	TRBJ2-5	TRBV5-4	TRBD2	CASSLRGGQAETQYF	TGTGCCAGCAGCTTACGGGGGGGGCAGGCAGAGACCCAGTACTTC
.	TRBJ1-1	TRBV18	.	CASSPSPPVGVRTEAFF	TGTGCCAGCTCACCTTCCCCCCCGGTGGGAGTTCGGACTGAAGCTTTCTTT
few	TRBJ2-1	TRBV5-1	.	CASSFMSHNEQFF	TGCGCCAGCAGCTTCATGAGCCACAATGAGCAGTTCTTC
medium-sized	TRBJ2-7	TRBV6-5	.	CASSLKGYEQYF	TGTGCCAGCAGTTTAAAGGGGTACGAGCAGTACTTC
.	TRBJ2-2	TRBV12-3/TRBV12-4	.	CASLGRDTGELFF	TGTGCCAGCTTAGGAAGGGACACCGGGGAGCTGTTTTTT
.	TRBJ1-1	TRBV27	.	CASTLVRGSTEAFF	TGTGCCAGCACCCTAGTTCGTGGCAGCACTGAAGCTTTCTTT
medium-sized	TRBJ2-2	TRBV12-3/TRBV12-4	.	CASIYSAGELFF	TGTGCCAGCATCTATTCTGCCGGGGAGCTGTTTTTT
few	TRBJ1-2	TRBV7-9	.	CASRETASNYGYTF	TGTGCCAGCAGGGAGACAGCCTCTAACTATGGCTACACCTTC
few	TRBJ1-5	TRBV6-2/TRBV6-3	.	CASSPKGEGYQPQHF	TGTGCCAGCAGCCCCAAGGGGGAAGGGTATCAGCCCCAGCATTTT
medium-sized	TRBJ2-1	TRBV27	.	CASSFQGPGNEQFF	TGTGCCAGCAGCTTCCAGGGGCCCGGGAATGAGCAGTTCTTC